The 10 T cell receptor beta chains in this list originate from one sample, sequenced in a study of CD8 T cells in ankylosing spondylitis. TCRdb redid the calling of the 5' RACE reads with MiXCR, one entry per CDR3 protein. The data contain 380,000 or so distinct CDR3 sequences, around 20% of them seen just once; the ten biggest clones take up roughly 13%. Material: blood, either unsorted or a sorted T cell fraction (not recorded which). These receptors were collected from a male donor with ankylosing spondylitis or in good health (not recorded which).

In its sample, this clonotype was seen a few times. The V gene is TRBV12-3 or TRBV12-4, the J gene TRBJ1-1; 8 bases align to TRBD1. This CDR3 spans 16 amino acids. J gave up 1 base and V 5 bases, and 9 bases lay outside the gene matches. CDR3 DNA: TGTGCCAGCAGTGACCGGACAGGGCCTAGGAACACTGAAGCTTTCTTT. Protein product: CASSDRTGPRNTEAFF.

The chain uses TRBV25-1 and TRBJ1-6; D uncertain. V was pared by 3 bases and J by 6 bases, with 12 bases between. Germline V gene lookup returns CDR1 MGHDK and CDR2 SYGVNS. The CDR3 covers 15 residues. The CDR3 is CASSENGIFNSPLHF. In DNA form, the CDR3 reads TGTGCCAGCAGTGAGAACGGGATCTTTAATTCACCCCTCCACTTT.

This chain uses TRBV6-1 with TRBJ2-7; 7 bases are shared with TRBD1. Germline V gives CDR1 MNHNS, CDR2 SASEGT. Trimming removed 3 bases from V and 4 bases from J; junction bases left unmatched: 6. CDR3 length: 14 residues. In DNA, the CDR3 is TGTGCCAGCAGTGAGAGACAGGGTGGGTACGAGCAGTACTTC. Translating it yields CASSERQGGYEQYF.

The chain couples TRBV6-1 to TRBJ2-1, with 7 bases lining up with TRBD2. The CDR3 has 15 amino acids. Germline V gene sequence: CDR1 MNHNS, CDR2 SASEGT. V shed 3 bases, J shed 4 bases, and the junction held 6 bases outside the gene matches. Here the CDR3 reads CASSEMGGGYNEQFF. CDR3 DNA sequence: TGTGCCAGCAGTGAGATGGGGGGAGGGTACAATGAGCAGTTCTTC.

This rearrangement joins TRBV12-3 or TRBV12-4 to TRBJ1-2; D not resolved. Trimming left V 5 bases short and J 4 bases short, with 20 bases between. This CDR3 is 16 amino acids long. CDR3 amino acids: CASSINALGRGYGYTF. CDR3 DNA sequence: TGTGCCAGCAGTATTAACGCCCTTGGCCGGGGCTATGGCTACACCTTC.

This chain uses TRBV4-1 with TRBJ2-7; D is possibly TRBD1 (5 bases). Germline values: CDR1 MGHRA, CDR2 YSYEKL. The CDR3 has 14 residues. The ends were cut back, 1 base at V and 0 bases at J, with 7 bases in the middle. CDR3 DNA: TGCGCCAGCAGCCAAGGGACACTCTCCTACGAGCAGTACTTC. This encodes CASSQGTLSYEQYF.

This clonotype occurred a few times. The chain couples TRBV12-3 or TRBV12-4 to TRBJ2-2; a possible D gene is TRBD2 (6 bases). The CDR3 sequence is 16 residues long. Between the trimmed V and J ends, which lost 3 bases and 1 base, there was a span of 12 bases. The CDR3 DNA sequence: TGTGCCAGCAGTTTCCCCCCGGGAGTGAACACCGGGGAGCTGTTTTTT. Protein product: CASSFPPGVNTGELFF.

This sequence joins TRBV12-3 or TRBV12-4 and TRBJ2-3; no clear D. CDR3 length: 13 amino acids. The V gene lost 3 bases and the J gene lost 4 bases, with 8 bases spanning the gap. CDR3 sequence (DNA): TGTGCCAGCAGTTTCGCAGGCGCAGATACGCAGTATTTT. Translating gives CASSFAGADTQYF.

In its sample, this clonotype was seen a few times. The chain has TRBV15 and TRBJ1-6; TRBD1 matches 8 bases. The trim removed 0 bases at V and 6 bases at J, leaving 4 bases unmatched. Looked up from germline, CDR1 is LNHNV and CDR2 is YYDKDF (reference sequence). The CDR3 has 16 residues. The CDR3 is CATSRDRDRGNSPLHF. The CDR3 DNA reads as TGTGCCACCAGCAGAGATCGCGACAGGGGTAATTCACCCCTCCACTTT. Looking up the rest from reference TRBV15 and TRBJ1-6 gives the full variable domain: DAMVIQNPRYQVTQFGKPVTLSCSQTLNHNVMYWYQQKSSQAPKLLFHYYDKDFNNEADTPDNFQSRRPNTSFCFLDIRSPGLGDTAMYLCATSRDRDRGNSPLHFGNGTRLTVT.

This clonotype was found a few times. Written as DNA, the CDR3 is TGTGCCAGCAGTGCTTGGGGAGATGACCCGGGCTACACCTTC. Translated: CASSAWGDDPGYTF. The chain is built from TRBV6-1 and TRBJ1-2; no clear D. V shed 4 bases and J shed 8 bases, with 17 bases lying between them. Germline V gives CDR1 MNHNS, CDR2 SASEGT. CDR3 length: 14 residues.